This T cell receptor beta chain was observed in a study of blood T cell repertoires in COVID-19. Germline CDR1 is MNHNY and CDR2 is SVGAGI (reference sequence). This CDR3 is 12 amino acids long. V lost 11 bases to trimming and J lost 5 bases; unmatched junction nucleotides: 5. Some clones are missing from TCRdb's copy, which holds only in-frame ones; the method was immunoSEQ multiplex PCR. The data contain just under 40,000 clones, roughly 78% of them singletons. This clonotype was sampled from a man in his sixties or seventies with acute or convalescent COVID-19. The chain joins TRBV6-6 to TRBJ2-5, with 10 bases matching TRBD1. The sequenced sample consisted of peripheral blood. CDR3 sequence (DNA): TGTGCCGGCGGACAGGGGGGGGAGACCCAGTACTTC. Protein sequence: CAGGQGGETQYF.